This entry concerns a single T cell receptor beta chain. Its antigen remains unidentified. A read error may account for a junction end that differs from germline. TCR beta libraries were built from RNA through three nested multiplex PCR rounds using modified ARM-PCR. One entry per CDR3 protein, called by TCRdb with MiXCR from the multiplex PCR reads. The profile shows 9,000 to 10,000 distinct CDR3 sequences, less than 80% of them singletons. This record comes from a study of tumor-infiltrating lymphocytes in glioblastoma multiforme. Findings and limits, study-wide: T cells were not sorted into functional subsets.

This CDR3 is 15 amino acids long. The J gene is TRBJ1-3, the V gene TRBV12-3 or TRBV12-4, with 7 positions matching TRBD1. Input material: brain tumor tissue. The clonotype was recovered from a male donor with glioblastoma. CDR3 in DNA: TGTGCCAGCAGACACAGGGGAACCTCCGGAAGCACCATATATTTT. Translated: CASRHRGTSGSTIYF.